This T cell receptor beta chain was profiled in a study of human thymus T cells (dated by TCRdb to 2020 to 2022). Study-wide context: The study described the TCR alpha and beta repertoires in under ten infant thymus samples and four matching peripheral blood samples. The cohort included 5 or 6 male and two female infants, with donor ages spanning 7 to 244 days. On the study overall, not on this receptor specifically: Usage of V and J gene segments appeared to be biased in both the thymic and the peripheral blood repertoires. On average, thymus samples gave 750,000 to 1,000,000 unique TCRB clonotypes, whereas blood samples gave about 84,000. The related research found that thymic TCR repertoires overlapped highly between unrelated individuals.

Points on this clone: This receptor's antigen is unknown. No much larger clone is present one base from it, and per-base qualities are unavailable.

From the cysteine through the phenylalanine, the CDR3 covers 16 amino acids. Only the CDR3 region is kept as DNA, spanning 48 bases read in frame from base 1. Sequences MNHEY (CDR1) and SMNVEV (CDR2) are obtained from the germline V gene (reference sequence). The junction shows trimming of 5 bases on V and 0 bases on J, plus 14 bases between the germline ends. Thymus tissue was collected as surgical resects that were removed during corrective cardiac surgery. Donors were immunologically healthy infants undergoing open corrective cardiac surgery for congenital heart defects in Finland. Thymocytes were freed from the tissue by mechanical means and kept at -70 degrees C as pellets of 10-30 million cells. A QIAsymphony instrument was used to extract genomic DNA from the frozen cell pellets. The immunoSEQ multiplex PCR assay was used to amplify the TCRB and TCRAD loci from a standardized amount of quality-controlled genomic DNA. Amplicons spanned the V(D)J region at a length sufficient to cover the CDR3 and identify V and J genes. Amplicon sequencing was performed on an Illumina platform through the commercial immunoSEQ service. The authors' analysis ran thus. Primer bias and sequencing errors were corrected as previously described, and TCRAD and TCRB were defined on the basis of the IMGT database. The repertoires were analysed using immunoSEQ Analyzer 3.0 and VDJTools for basic statistics, V/J segment usage, diversity estimates, rarefaction and pairwise overlap. Diversity was estimated using the Chao1, ChaoE, Efron-Thisted, Shannon and inverse Simpson indices, and was also estimated on datasets down-sampled to the size of the smallest sample. For repertoire overlap, CDR3 nucleotide sequence, V gene and J gene had to match strictly, and clustering was done by Jaccard-based multidimensional scaling. The source is immuneACCESS, and TCRdb retained only in-frame sequences with V and J called. Part of the clones is not carried over; for the studies checked, unresolved V genes explain less than half of this, and the remainder is unexplained. That table gives V, J and clone size, and the DNA gave D and trimming. The sample table contains some 130,000 clones; only one count was recorded for just under 95% of them. Less than 0.03% of the sample is in the top ten clones.

The sequence came from a boy under three years old with a congenital heart defect but otherwise immunologically healthy. Material: thymus tissue. The rearrangement combines TRBV27 with TRBJ1-3; no D gene can be assigned with confidence. The nucleotide sequence is TGTGCCAGCAGTCCATCACGGGCGGGCTCTGGAAACACCATATATTTT. It translates to CASSPSRAGSGNTIYF.